The entry that follows covers one TCR beta chain sequence. A few counts support this clone. Which antigen it targets is not known. No quality values exist for individual bases; no much larger clone is one base distant. The entire isolated RNA was reverse transcribed using the High Capacity cDNA Reverse Transcription Kit, and thus expressed TCRB transcripts were sequenced. Deep immunoSEQ sequencing was applied to naive, central memory and regulatory T cell samples, giving an average of about 3.6 million total reads per sample. After sorted cells were lysed in RLT buffer, RNA was extracted with DNase-treated RNeasy Micro or Mini kits, with the choice depending on cell number. Each cell subset was processed separately to prevent cross-contamination, with patient and healthy donor samples processed together. The immunoSEQ multiplex PCR was used to amplify TCRB sequences from cDNA, generating 87-bp fragments that spanned the CDR3 region. Sequencing of the amplicons was done on the Illumina HiSeq platform. Per the authors' processing: Synthetic template baselines were used to correct PCR bias computationally, reads within Hamming distance 2 were collapsed, and singletons that could not be merged were discarded. Reads were aligned against IMGT so that V, D and J genes, CDR3 length and insertions or deletions at six rearrangement sites could be assigned. Within each subset, clonotype counts were normalized to sorted cell number, and only after that were true diversity and Gini coefficients computed with the tcR R package. The overlap coefficient, calculated on TCRB nucleotide sequences, was used to quantify repertoire sharing. As a proxy for the pre-selection repertoire, out-of-frame TCRB sequences from naive cells were analyzed. This immuneACCESS table, as held by TCRdb, lists in-frame sequences with V and J called but not all clones. Of the missing ones, under half trace to an unresolved V gene in checked studies; the others have no known cause. The V and J calls and clone size were taken over from that table, and D and trimming were inferred from the DNA. This sample is represented by 240,000 or so clones; more than 11% of them were singletons. Clones ranked in the top ten supply around 0.019% of the sample.

The source of the sample is a study of beta chain features in type 1 diabetes listed by TCRdb under 2018. With regard to the full study: Patients and healthy donors did not differ in mean age, gender distribution, total cell number or subset yield. A total of around 110,000,000 sorted cells were examined across all samples, and RNA yield correlated strongly with the number of cells per subset. The study compared the TCRB repertoires of sorted circulating CD4+ T cell subsets in recently diagnosed type 1 diabetes patients with those in matched healthy donors. Whereas all 28 donors provided naive and central memory subsets, regulatory and stem cell-like memory subsets were isolated from just 8 patients and roughly 8 healthy donors.

A single peripheral blood draw of around 0.11 L on average was collected from each donor into heparinised tubes. Using a panel that included CD45RO, CCR7, CD25, CD127, CD95 and CD27, naive, central memory, regulatory and stem cell-like memory CD4+ T cells were sorted on a BD FACSAria II. Every sorted population had a purity above 95%. PBMCs were isolated immediately by Lymphoprep density gradient centrifugation and stained directly without culture. Samples were stained and sorted in pairs, with one healthy donor and one patient per experiment, so that batch effects were minimized. General findings and caveats noted by the study authors: Because cDNA was sequenced instead of genomic DNA, highly expressing activated cells could be over-represented, though the groups showed no difference in activation or CD3 levels. Patients with type 1 diabetes made fewer insertions and deleted more nucleotides at VDJ recombination sites, implying thymic rearrangement abnormalities. Naive, central memory and regulatory TCRB repertoires appeared to be more similar among patients than among healthy donors. Because small numbers of individuals were included in the HLA sub-analyses, any influence of HLA type on TCRB rearrangement was left unresolved. Shorter templates might be favored by PCR, yet because patient and control samples were amplified and corrected together, any such skew would affect both groups equally. A moderate but significant shortening of TCRB CDR3 length was observed in type 1 diabetes patients in all four CD4+ subsets.

The CDR3 covers 17 residues, taking in both the cysteine and the phenylalanine. The retained sequence is limited to the CDR3, 51 bases, with the frame set at the first base. Trimmed from V: 4 bases; trimmed from J: 4 bases; junction bases lacking a gene match: 10. The germline V gene provides CDR1 SNHLY and CDR2 FYNNEI. Recombination joined TRBV2 with TRBJ2-3; 11 bases in the middle match TRBD2. What was sequenced was naive CD4+ T cells from blood. This sample's cell subset or site label indicates: true naive CD4+ T cells. The clonotype was recovered from a man aged 25 to 40 with type 1 diabetes. The nucleotide sequence is given as TGTGCCAGCAGTGTTTTCCGTAGCGGGGGGGCATCAGATACGCAGTATTTT. Its translation reads: CASSVFRSGGASDTQYF.